These 2 T cell receptor beta chains share one sample of origin, sequenced in a study of blood T cell repertoires in COVID-19 (dated by TCRdb to about 2020). Library prep was done by the immunoSEQ multiplex PCR assay. TCRdb obtained this table from immuneACCESS and retained in-frame rearrangements with V and J assigned. These tables miss some clones; where compared with another copy, unresolved V genes account for less than half of the shortfall, and the remainder is unexplained. The sample records around 140,000 clones, around 86% of which are singletons. Approximately 8.2% of the sample is taken by the ten largest. Specimen: peripheral blood. Receptor source: a human donor in a cohort sampled during active COVID-19.

J is TRBJ1-5 and V is TRBV7-8, with a weak D call TRBD1 (6 bases). This CDR3 comprises 16 residues. Trimming stripped 10 bases from V and 0 bases from J, with 19 bases between. The V gene's germline CDR1 is SGHVS and CDR2 FQNEAQ. The CDR3 loop is CATTLRGGYSNQPQHF. As DNA, the CDR3 is TGTGCCACCACTCTCCGAGGGGGATATAGCAATCAGCCCCAGCATTTT.

In its sample, this clone was seen once. The chain employs TRBV13 and TRBJ2-1; D not certain. This CDR3 contains 12 residues. Trimming pared 3 bases from V and 4 bases from J, leaving 4 bases between. Germline values: CDR1 PRHDT, CDR2 FYEKMQ (reference sequence). The CDR3 region has the DNA TGTGCCAGCAGCTTCAGATACAATGAGCAGTTCTTC. Protein product: CASSFRYNEQFF.